The present entry profiles one T cell receptor (beta chain) with its context. V was clipped by 7 bases and J by 6 bases, with 16 bases between them. The V gene's germline CDR1 is MRHNA and CDR2 SNTAGT. The CDR3 has 13 amino acids. Clones were read by immunoSEQ multiplex PCR, and TCRdb kept only the in-frame ones, dropping some. The sample carries about 100,000 clones, almost 96% recorded once. This entry comes from a study of technical replicates of blood from a few donors. The sample was T cells isolated from PBMCs. The origin of this receptor is a human donor in good health. The chain couples TRBV6-4 to TRBJ2-7; D is possibly TRBD1 (6 bases). CDR3 coding DNA: TGTGCCAGCATATGCTCCAGGGGCGGCGAGCAGTACTTC. It yields the protein CASICSRGGEQYF.